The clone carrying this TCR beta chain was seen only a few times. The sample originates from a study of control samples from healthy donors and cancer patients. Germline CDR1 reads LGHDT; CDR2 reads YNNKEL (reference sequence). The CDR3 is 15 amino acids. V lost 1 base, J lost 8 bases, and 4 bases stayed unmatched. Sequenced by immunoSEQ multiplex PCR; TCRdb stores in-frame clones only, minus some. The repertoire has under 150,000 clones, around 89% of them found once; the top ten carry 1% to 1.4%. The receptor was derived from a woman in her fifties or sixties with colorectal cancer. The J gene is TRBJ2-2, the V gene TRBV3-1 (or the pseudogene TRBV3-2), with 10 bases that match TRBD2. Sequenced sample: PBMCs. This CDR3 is CASSQVASGSGELFF. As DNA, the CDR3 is TGTGCCAGCAGCCAAGTGGCTAGCGGGAGTGGGGAGCTGTTTTTT.